Presented here are 7 T cell receptor beta chains from one specimen sequenced in a study of monozygotic twins with inflammatory bowel disease. After re-calling the 5' RACE reads, TCRdb lists one entry per CDR3 protein, DNA absent. The sample's table shows around 210,000 distinct CDR3 sequences. Sequenced input: blood. The receptors here all came from a human donor with ulcerative colitis or Crohn's disease, or a healthy co-twin of an affected twin (not recorded which).

J is TRBJ1-2 and V is TRBV20-1. The CDR3 runs 14 residues. Germline V gene lookup returns CDR1 DFQATT and CDR2 SNEGSKA (reference sequence). CDR3 protein: CSAQDGGSIYGYTF.

This chain links TRBV7-8 with TRBJ1-5. CDR1 and CDR2 (germline): SGHVS, FQNEAQ. The CDR3 has 13 residues. CDR3 in amino acids: CASSPSWNQPQHF.

CDR3 loop: CASSQKTPTGRNSPLHF. This chain joins TRBV11-2 and TRBJ1-6; as DNA is missing, the TRBD1 call by TCRdb cannot be tested. Germline lookup yields CDR1 SGHAT and CDR2 FQNNGV. This CDR3 comprises 17 residues.

The chain combines TRBV28 with TRBJ2-6; TCRdb proposes TRBD1, but this gene call is untestable without DNA. The CDR3 is made up of 16 amino acids. Per germline, CDR1 MDHEN and CDR2 SYDVKM. The CDR3 spells CASSPLDASGANVLTF. Combining the CDR3 with reference TRBV28 and TRBJ2-6 gives the whole variable domain DVKVTQSSRYLVKRTGEKVFLECVQDMDHENMFWYRQDPGLGLRLIYFSYDVKMKEKGDIPEGYSVSREKKERFSLILESASTNQTSMYLCASSPLDASGANVLTFGAGSRLTVL.

The gene calls are TRBV20-1 and TRBJ2-1. The length of the CDR3 is 14 residues. Germline V CDR1 and CDR2: DFQATT, SNEGSKA (reference sequence). CDR3 loop: CSARVRGSYNEQFF.

The chain joins TRBV5-6 to TRBJ1-5; without DNA, the TCRdb call of TRBD1 cannot be checked. CDR1 SGHDT and CDR2 YYEEEE come from the germline V gene. The CDR3 runs 16 residues. CDR3 residues: CASSSWPGGANQPQHF.

The chain links TRBV20-1 to TRBJ2-7; the D call of TRBD1 rests on TCRdb alone, since no DNA is present to check it. The germline gives CDR1 DFQATT, CDR2 SNEGSKA (reference sequence). The CDR3 loop spans 15 amino acids. CDR3 amino acids: CSALGQGEPPYEQYF.